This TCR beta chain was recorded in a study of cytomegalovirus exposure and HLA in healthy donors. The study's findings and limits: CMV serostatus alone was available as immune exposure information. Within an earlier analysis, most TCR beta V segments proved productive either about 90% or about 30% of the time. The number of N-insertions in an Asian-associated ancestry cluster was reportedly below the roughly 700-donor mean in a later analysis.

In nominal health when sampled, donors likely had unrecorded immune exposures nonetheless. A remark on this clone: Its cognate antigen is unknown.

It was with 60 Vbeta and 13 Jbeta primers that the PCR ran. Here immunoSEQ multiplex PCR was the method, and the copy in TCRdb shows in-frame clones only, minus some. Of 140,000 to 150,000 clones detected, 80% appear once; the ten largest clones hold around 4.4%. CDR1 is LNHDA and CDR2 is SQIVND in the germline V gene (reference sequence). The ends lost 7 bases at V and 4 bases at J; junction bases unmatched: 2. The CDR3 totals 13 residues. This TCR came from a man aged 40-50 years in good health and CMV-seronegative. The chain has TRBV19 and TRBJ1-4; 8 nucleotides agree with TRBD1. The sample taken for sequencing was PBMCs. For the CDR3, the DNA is TGTGCCAGTATCGGACAGGGTAATGAAAAACTGTTTTTT. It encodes CASIGQGNEKLFF.